What follows describes a single TCR beta chain. As yet, its antigen is unknown. The data were taken from a study of T cell repertoires in cytomegalovirus infection. In the study overall: Both a matching HLA type and CMV infection were indicated by public TCR beta signatures.

General study points: CMV-specific HLA-C-restricted TCR beta clonotypes dominated the ex vivo response. People with CMV and the relevant HLA were identified by cumulative public TCR beta family frequency.

Via MiXCR, TCRdb re-called the reads, giving one row per CDR3 protein. There are some 180,000 distinct CDR3 sequences in the sample; roughly 15% occur only once, and almost 25% lies in the top ten. This CDR3 is built from 12 residues. Per the germline V gene, CDR1 is SGHTA and CDR2 is FQGNSA. V shed 6 bases and J shed 17 bases, with 17 bases lying between them. The chain carries TRBV7-2 and TRBJ2-6; D remains unclear. This receptor was identified in a human donor in good health (CMV status not recorded). Some clones in this sample may be carry-over from other donors' samples. The sequenced sample consisted of CD8+ T cells from PBMCs. The CDR3 DNA follows: TGTGCCAGCAGTTCCCGCCGACTCCTGTTGACTTTC. As protein: CASSSRRLLLTF.